This T cell receptor (beta chain) was identified during a study of chemoradiotherapy in HPV16-positive cancers. Study context: A couple of HPV16-positive patients' cells yielded candidate HPV-specific clones and common motifs.

TCRdb's table, derived via immunoSEQ multiplex PCR, lists solely in-frame clones and lacks some. Among 30,000 to 40,000 clones listed, 80% were seen once. Study-wide results and caveats: HPV-responsive T-cell expansion during chemoradiotherapy was linked to improved recurrence-free survival in HPV16-positive patients. Non-HPV-specific T cells did not expand in tumors during treatment, whereas candidate HPV-specific clones and E7-related motifs did.

Repertoires were sampled repeatedly during chemoradiotherapy. With regard to this clone: Its target is unknown.

Sequences were derived from blood, sampled from a patient who underwent chemoradiotherapy. This clonotype originated in a human donor with HPV-associated anogenital cancer.

The CDR3, as DNA: TGTGCCAGCTCACGGAAGGGACAGCCAAAAAACATTCAGTACTTC. Translation: CASSRKGQPKNIQYF. J is TRBJ2-4 and V is TRBV18; 7 bases match TRBD1. With 4 bases clipped from V and 4 bases from J, the junction kept 7 bases outside the gene matches. The CDR3 consists of 15 residues. Germline V gene sequence: CDR1 KGHSH, CDR2 LQKENI.